The next 21 T cell receptor beta chains were all read from a single sample in a study of cytomegalovirus exposure and HLA in healthy donors. This PCR relied on a set of 60 Vbeta primers and 13 Jbeta primers. The repertoire was sequenced with immunoSEQ multiplex PCR; TCRdb's copy has only in-frame clones and lacks some. Here the sample spans about 65,000 clones, around 80% being singletons. Sequencing was performed on PBMCs. Receptor source: a girl aged 5 to 17 in good health and CMV-seropositive.

This clone was observed once. The rearrangement uses TRBV5-4 and TRBJ2-1; 8 nucleotides agree with TRBD2. Looked up from germline, CDR1 is SGHNT and CDR2 is YYREEE (reference sequence). This CDR3 is 18 amino acids long. With 0 bases clipped from V and 10 bases from J, the junction kept 18 bases outside the gene matches. The CDR3 reads CASSLGGKKTGGPNEQFF. The CDR3 nucleotides are TGTGCCAGCAGCTTGGGAGGGAAAAAGACGGGGGGGCCGAACGAGCAGTTCTTC. The whole variable domain, filled in from reference TRBV5-4 and TRBJ2-1, reads ETGVTQSPTHLIKTRGQQVTLRCSSQSGHNTVSWYQQALGQGPQFIFQYYREEENGRGNFPPRFSGLQFPNYSSELNVNALELDDSALYLCASSLGGKKTGGPNEQFFGPGTRLTVL.

V and J are TRBV11-2 and TRBJ2-7; TRBD1 matches 7 bases. Trimming took 4 bases from V and 7 from J; bases not matched to a gene: 13. This CDR3 is 15 amino acids long. Germline lookup yields CDR1 SGHAT and CDR2 FQNNGV. CDR3 bases: TGTGCCAGCAGCTCAACCACACAGGGGTCGGGGGAGCAGTACTTC. Translated: CASSSTTQGSGEQYF.

The rearrangement joins TRBV7-9 to TRBJ2-6; 9 bases line up with TRBD1. CDR1 SEHNR and CDR2 FQNEAQ come from the germline V gene (reference sequence). J lost 0 bases, V lost 5 bases, and 5 bases had no gene match. The CDR3 runs 17 residues. The CDR3 nucleotides are TGTGCCAGCAGCCGGGACAGGGCAATCTCTGGGGCCAACGTCCTGACTTTC. Its translation is CASSRDRAISGANVLTF.

This sequence joins TRBV28 and TRBJ2-3, with TRBD2 as a possible D gene (5 bases). With 5 bases removed from V and 1 base from J, the gap between germline ends came to 7 bases. Germline V gene sequence: CDR1 MDHEN, CDR2 SYDVKM. The CDR3 length is 13 residues. DNA of the CDR3: TGTGCCAGCAGTCGGCGGGGCACAGATACGCAGTATTTT. It specifies CASSRRGTDTQYF.

The chain uses TRBV9 and TRBJ1-6; the D is unclear. V was pared by 2 bases and J by 9 bases, with 6 bases between. Germline V gives CDR1 SGDLS, CDR2 YYNGEE. The CDR3 totals 12 residues. The DNA for the CDR3 is TGTGCCAGCAGCGTCTCGAGTTCACCCCTCCACTTT. It codes for CASSVSSSPLHF.

The J gene is TRBJ2-1, the V gene TRBV7-2; 8 bases align to TRBD2. The junction had 12 bases not matched to a gene; V was cut back by 5 bases and J by 6 bases. The CDR3 sequence is 16 residues long. Per the germline V gene, CDR1 is SGHTA and CDR2 is FQGNSA. For the CDR3, the DNA is TGTGCCAGCAGCCACATCATCGGGAGGGCCCCCAATGAGCAGTTCTTC. Residues: CASSHIIGRAPNEQFF.

This clone was seen only once. An end of the junction does not agree with germline; a read error may underlie this. The chain uses TRBV2 and TRBJ2-7, with 7 bases identical to TRBD1. The CDR3 extends over 12 amino acids. In germline, CDR1 is SNHLY, CDR2 FYNNEI. The CDR3 sequence: CASTKGGQGSIF. The DNA for the CDR3 is TGTGCCAGCACCAAAGGGGGCCAGGGTTCTATCTTC.

The rearrangement uses TRBV28 and TRBJ1-1; 7 bases are a match to TRBD1. This CDR3 is 14 amino acids long. Trimming took 6 bases from V and 4 from J; bases not matched to a gene: 8. Germline V gene data show CDR1 as MDHEN and CDR2 as SYDVKM. The CDR3 DNA sequence: TGTGCCAGCAGCCTAACGGCAGGGGGCACTGAAGCTTTCTTT. Translating gives CASSLTAGGTEAFF.

V and J are TRBV4-3 and TRBJ1-2; D is perhaps TRBD1 (5 bases). The CDR3 has 14 amino acids. Germline lookup yields CDR1 LGHNA and CDR2 YSLEER. Trimming removed 0 bases from V and 7 bases from J, with 12 bases in between. The DNA for the CDR3 is TGCGCCAGCAGCCAAGATTCTATGGGGGGTGGCTACACCTTC. It encodes CASSQDSMGGGYTF.

The V and J genes are TRBV5-6 and TRBJ2-7, with D maybe TRBD1 (5 bases). Germline-derived CDR1 and CDR2 are SGHDT and YYEEEE. The CDR3 is 14 residues long. Trimming pared 2 bases from V and 6 bases from J, leaving 15 bases between. CDR3 protein: CASSFLTASVEQYF. The CDR3 DNA sequence: TGTGCCAGCAGCTTCTTGACAGCTTCGGTCGAGCAGTACTTC.

V and J are TRBV2 and TRBJ2-3, with TRBD1 matching over 8 bases. Germline V CDR1 and CDR2: SNHLY, FYNNEI. The junction had 11 bases not matched to a gene; V was cut back by 1 base and J by 5 bases. This CDR3 is built from 17 residues. The CDR3 bases are TGTGCCAGCAGTGAAGGGGACAGGTGGTGGGGACTAGATACGCAGTATTTT. Protein sequence: CASSEGDRWWGLDTQYF.

The rearrangement links TRBV15 to TRBJ1-5, with 10 bases aligning to TRBD1. Per germline, CDR1 LNHNV and CDR2 YYDKDF (reference sequence). The CDR3 extends over 20 amino acids. Trimming at V came to 3 bases and at J to 3 bases, leaving 17 bases not matched to a gene. CDR3 loop: CATSSGEGRGQGLLNQPQHF. The CDR3 nucleotides read TGTGCCACCAGCAGTGGAGAGGGGAGGGGACAGGGGCTCCTCAATCAGCCCCAGCATTTT.

The rearrangement links TRBV5-4 to TRBJ2-2; 8 nucleotides align to TRBD2. V was clipped by 8 bases and J by 1 base; unmatched bases: 7. The CDR3 spans 15 residues. Per the germline V gene, CDR1 is SGHNT and CDR2 is YYREEE (reference sequence). CDR3 sequence (DNA): TGTGCCAGTGCGGGGGGAGTTAAGAACACCGGGGAGCTGTTTTTT. Translated, it gives CASAGGVKNTGELFF.

CDR3 DNA sequence: TGTGCCAGCATCGGGACAATAGCCTATGGCTACACCTTC. Translation gives CASIGTIAYGYTF. The chain has TRBV6-1 and TRBJ1-2; D possibly corresponds to TRBD1 (6 bases). The CDR3 has 13 amino acids. CDR1 MNHNS and CDR2 SASEGT come from the germline V gene. Trimming cost V 7 bases and J 4 bases, with 13 bases left between them.

The V gene is TRBV21-1, the J gene TRBJ1-1; the table's TRBD1 call for D was not verified on the DNA. TRBV21-1 is tagged as a pseudogene. The CDR3 sequence is 15 residues long. The CDR3 coding sequence is TGTGCCAGCAGCAAAAGGGGACAGCCGAACACTGAAGCTTTCTTT. This gives the protein CASSKRGQPNTEAFF.

This sequence joins TRBV18 and TRBJ1-4, with 7 bases that match TRBD1. CDR3 length: 15 residues. Germline lookup yields CDR1 KGHSH and CDR2 LQKENI. Trimming cost V 1 base and J 4 bases; bases outside gene matches: 3. The CDR3 DNA reads as TGTGCCAGCTCACCACGCTGGACAGGTAATGAAAAACTGTTTTTT. Protein sequence: CASSPRWTGNEKLFF.

The chain combines TRBV4-1 with TRBJ2-5; D is undetermined. The germline V gene has CDR1 MGHRA and CDR2 YSYEKL. V was shortened by 0 bases and J by 8 bases, with 13 bases between the two germline ends. The CDR3 consists of 14 residues. This chain's CDR3 is CASSQDVQLPTQYF. The CDR3 DNA is TGCGCCAGCAGCCAAGATGTACAGCTCCCAACCCAGTACTTC.

This clone showed up just once. The gene calls are TRBV9 and TRBJ2-3, with D uncertain. In germline, CDR1 is SGDLS, CDR2 YYNGEE. Trimming took off 0 bases at V and 2 bases at J, with 10 bases between the two ends. The CDR3 is 15 residues long. The CDR3 region is CASSVGGIPTDTQYF. Here the CDR3 DNA reads TGTGCCAGCAGCGTAGGAGGTATTCCCACAGATACGCAGTATTTT.

The chain couples TRBV6-1 to TRBJ1-2; 7 bases map to TRBD1. J lost 4 bases, V lost 6 bases, and 5 bases had no gene match. Germline-derived CDR1 and CDR2 are MNHNS and SASEGT. This CDR3 region has 13 residues. In DNA, the CDR3 is TGTGCCAGCAGAATGACAGGGTCCTATGGCTACACCTTC. Amino acids: CASRMTGSYGYTF.

This chain links TRBV7-2 with TRBJ2-7, with D tentatively TRBD1 (5 bases). Germline assignment: CDR1 SGHTA and CDR2 FQGNSA. Trimming removed 3 bases at V and 5 bases at J, with 11 bases between. The CDR3 extends over 13 amino acids. This CDR3 reads CASSLSTGNEQYF. CDR3 DNA: TGTGCCAGCAGCTTGTCTACAGGCAACGAGCAGTACTTC.

Here the CDR3 reads CASQTGTNNEQFF. In DNA form, the CDR3 reads TGTGCCAGCCAGACCGGGACTAACAATGAGCAGTTCTTC. The chain couples TRBV5-4 to TRBJ2-1, with 7 bases lining up with TRBD2. The CDR3 runs to 13 residues. CDR1 and CDR2 from the germline V gene are SGHNT and YYREEE (reference sequence). The trim removed 7 bases at V and 5 bases at J, leaving 6 bases unmatched.